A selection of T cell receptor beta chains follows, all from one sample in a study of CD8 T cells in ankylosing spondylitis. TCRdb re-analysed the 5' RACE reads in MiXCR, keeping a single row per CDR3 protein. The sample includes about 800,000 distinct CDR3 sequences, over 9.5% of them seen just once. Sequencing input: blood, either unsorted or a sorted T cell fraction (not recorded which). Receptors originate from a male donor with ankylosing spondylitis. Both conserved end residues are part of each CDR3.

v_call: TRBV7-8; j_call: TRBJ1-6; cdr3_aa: CASSFRGGLYQSSYNSPLHF
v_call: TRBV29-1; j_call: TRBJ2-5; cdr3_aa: CSVETTSETQYF
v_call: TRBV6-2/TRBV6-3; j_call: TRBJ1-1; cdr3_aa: CASTHDRYTEAFF
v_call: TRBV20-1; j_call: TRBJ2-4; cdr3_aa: CSASGQGTNKNIQYF
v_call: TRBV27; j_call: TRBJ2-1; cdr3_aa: CASSINRDGEQFF
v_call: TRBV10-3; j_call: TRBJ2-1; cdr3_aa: CAISEGGGTPYNEQFF
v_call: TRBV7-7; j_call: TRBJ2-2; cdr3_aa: CASSSGRFANTGELFF
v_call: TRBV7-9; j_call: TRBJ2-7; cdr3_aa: CASSPTLLLGEQYF
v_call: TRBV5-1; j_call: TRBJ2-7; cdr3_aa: CASSLEGRGVKEYF
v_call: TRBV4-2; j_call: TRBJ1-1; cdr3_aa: CASSGQGSMNTEAFF
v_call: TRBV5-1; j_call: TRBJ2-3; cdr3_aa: CASRLAGDLPDTQYF
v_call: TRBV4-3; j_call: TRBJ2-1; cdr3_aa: CASSQGGPAYNEQFF
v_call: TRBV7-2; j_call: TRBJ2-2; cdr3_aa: CASSPSGRYTGELFF
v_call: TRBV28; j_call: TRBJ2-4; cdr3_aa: CASKPGFIGGNIQYF
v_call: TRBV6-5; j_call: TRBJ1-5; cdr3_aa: CASSYSGGTLGSNQPQHF
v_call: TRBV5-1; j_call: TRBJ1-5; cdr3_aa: CASSTGGTEENQPQHF
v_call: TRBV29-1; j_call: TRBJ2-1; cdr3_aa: CSVESGLAEVYNEQFF
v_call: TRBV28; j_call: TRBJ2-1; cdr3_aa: CASRFRTAYNEQFF
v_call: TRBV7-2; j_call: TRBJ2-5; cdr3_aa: CASSLGRTSGGVQYF
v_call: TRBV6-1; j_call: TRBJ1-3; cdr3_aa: CASSRYPGRDTIYF
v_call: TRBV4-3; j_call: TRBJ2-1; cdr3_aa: CASSQDFGLAGGNEQFF
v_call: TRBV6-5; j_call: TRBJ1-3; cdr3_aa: CASSYRRGRGNTIYF
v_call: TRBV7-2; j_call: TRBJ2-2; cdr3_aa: CASSNGQGANTGELFF
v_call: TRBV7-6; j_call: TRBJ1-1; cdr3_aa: CASSVWPNTEAFF
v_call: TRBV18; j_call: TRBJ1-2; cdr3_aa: CASSPLWTENYGYTF
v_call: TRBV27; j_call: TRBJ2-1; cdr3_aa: CASSLSQGTEQFF
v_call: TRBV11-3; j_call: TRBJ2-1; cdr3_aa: CASSMTGSYNEQFF
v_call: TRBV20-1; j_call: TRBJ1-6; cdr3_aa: CSARDQGRGSPLHF
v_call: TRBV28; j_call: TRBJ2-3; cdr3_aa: CASSFPGQGTSTDTQYF